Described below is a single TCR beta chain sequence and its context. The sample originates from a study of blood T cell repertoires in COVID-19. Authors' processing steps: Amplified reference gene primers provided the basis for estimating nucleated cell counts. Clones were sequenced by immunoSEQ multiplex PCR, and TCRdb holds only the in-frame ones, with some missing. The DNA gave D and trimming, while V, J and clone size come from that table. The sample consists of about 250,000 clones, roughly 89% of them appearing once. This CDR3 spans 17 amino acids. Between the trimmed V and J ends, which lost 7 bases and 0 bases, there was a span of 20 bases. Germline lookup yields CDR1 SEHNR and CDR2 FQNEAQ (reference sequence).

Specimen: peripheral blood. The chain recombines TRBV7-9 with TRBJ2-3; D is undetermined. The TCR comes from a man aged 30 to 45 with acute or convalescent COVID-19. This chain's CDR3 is CASTAALLQSSTDTQYF. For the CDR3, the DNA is TGTGCCAGCACCGCGGCTCTTCTGCAATCCAGCACAGATACGCAGTATTTT.